Given below is one TCR beta chain in context. These data originate in a study of CD8+ T cells in alopecia areata. About the research overall: Treated patients were dosed with oral tofacitinib, taking 5 to 10 mg twice daily.

Germline V CDR1 and CDR2: SEHNR, FQNEAQ (reference sequence). V lost 5 bases and J 0 bases, leaving 3 bases between the germline ends. CDR3 length: 12 amino acids. Peripheral blood samples and lesional scalp punch biopsies were obtained from alopecia areata patients. Sequencing used cDNA as its template, made by extracting RNA and reverse transcribing it. Profiling relied on immunoSEQ multiplex PCR, and the TCRdb table lists in-frame clones only, not all of them. The sample has approximately 11,000 clones, approximately 60% seen once; the top ten hold 13% to 15%. The sequenced material came from skin. V gene TRBV7-9 combines with J gene TRBJ2-3; D is undetermined. This TCR came from a human donor with alopecia areata. CDR3 in amino acids: CASSPSTDTQYF. CDR3 nucleotide sequence: TGTGCCAGCAGCCCCAGCACAGATACGCAGTATTTT.